The 5 T cell receptor beta chains presented below share a single source sample, sequenced in a study of blood T cell repertoires in COVID-19. The data were produced by immunoSEQ multiplex PCR, yet TCRdb's version contains in-frame clones alone and is incomplete. This table has about 130,000 clones, roughly 90% appearing once. Material: PBMCs or T cells enriched from blood (not recorded which). The receptors shown here come from a woman aged 50 to 60 who had recovered from COVID-19.

The chain links TRBV10-1 to TRBJ1-4, with D unclear. The V end was cut by 3 bases, the J end by 13 bases, with 12 bases between. The CDR3 is made up of 12 amino acids. Germline CDR1 is WNHNN and CDR2 is SYGVQD (reference sequence). The CDR3 reads CASSDGNFGLFF. CDR3 DNA: TGCGCCAGCAGTGATGGTAATTTCGGACTGTTTTTT.

This chain links TRBV7-2 with TRBJ1-1; no definite D call. The length of the CDR3 is 13 residues. CDR1 and CDR2 from the germline V gene are SGHTA and FQGNSA. Trimming removed 8 bases from V and 0 bases from J, with 10 bases in between. The CDR3 DNA reads as TGTGCCAGCTTCGAGGCCGTGAACACTGAAGCTTTCTTT. Translating it yields CASFEAVNTEAFF.

This clone appeared a single time. The rearrangement joins TRBV6-5 to TRBJ2-7; D perhaps matches TRBD1 (6 bases). Trimming shortened V by 7 bases and J by 3 bases, and 19 bases separated the two germline ends. Germline V CDR1 and CDR2: MNHEY, SVGAGI. The CDR3 consists of 15 residues. The CDR3 loop is CASKPDPGQDYEQYF. CDR3 nucleotide sequence: TGTGCCAGCAAACCCGACCCGGGACAAGACTACGAGCAGTACTTC.

The V gene is TRBV7-9, the J gene TRBJ2-1; 13 bases align to TRBD2. Germline-derived CDR1 and CDR2 are SEHNR and FQNEAQ (reference sequence). Germline trimming cut 5 bases from V and 5 bases from J; bases unmatched to any gene: 9. This CDR3 contains 17 residues. The CDR3: CASSPRTSGGLNNEQFF. The CDR3 nucleotides are TGTGCCAGCAGCCCCAGGACTAGCGGGGGCCTCAACAATGAGCAGTTCTTC.

The chain is built from TRBV19 and TRBJ2-7; D is possibly TRBD1 (7 bases). V lost 4 bases, J lost 5 bases, and 12 bases lay in between. The CDR3 consists of 13 residues. Germline CDR1 LNHDA, CDR2 SQIVND (reference sequence). This chain's CDR3 is CASSSRGAHEQYF. The CDR3 bases are TGTGCCAGTAGTAGCAGGGGGGCCCACGAGCAGTACTTC.